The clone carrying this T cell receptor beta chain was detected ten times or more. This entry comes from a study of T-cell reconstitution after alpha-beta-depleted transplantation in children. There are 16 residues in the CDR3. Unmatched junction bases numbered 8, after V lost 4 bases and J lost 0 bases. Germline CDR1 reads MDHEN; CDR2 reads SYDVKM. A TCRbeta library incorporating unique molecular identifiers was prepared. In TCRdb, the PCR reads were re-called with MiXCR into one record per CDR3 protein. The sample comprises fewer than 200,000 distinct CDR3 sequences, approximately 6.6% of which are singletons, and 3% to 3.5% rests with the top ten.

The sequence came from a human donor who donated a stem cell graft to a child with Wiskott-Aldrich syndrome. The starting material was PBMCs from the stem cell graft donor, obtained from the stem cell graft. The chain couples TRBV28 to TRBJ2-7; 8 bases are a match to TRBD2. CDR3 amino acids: CASSSPTSGSSYEQYF. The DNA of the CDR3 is TGTGCCAGCAGTTCACCAACTAGCGGTTCCTCCTACGAGCAGTACTTC. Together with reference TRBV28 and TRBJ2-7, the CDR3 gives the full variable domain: DVKVTQSSRYLVKRTGEKVFLECVQDMDHENMFWYRQDPGLGLRLIYFSYDVKMKEKGDIPEGYSVSREKKERFSLILESASTNQTSMYLCASSSPTSGSSYEQYFGPGTRLTVT.